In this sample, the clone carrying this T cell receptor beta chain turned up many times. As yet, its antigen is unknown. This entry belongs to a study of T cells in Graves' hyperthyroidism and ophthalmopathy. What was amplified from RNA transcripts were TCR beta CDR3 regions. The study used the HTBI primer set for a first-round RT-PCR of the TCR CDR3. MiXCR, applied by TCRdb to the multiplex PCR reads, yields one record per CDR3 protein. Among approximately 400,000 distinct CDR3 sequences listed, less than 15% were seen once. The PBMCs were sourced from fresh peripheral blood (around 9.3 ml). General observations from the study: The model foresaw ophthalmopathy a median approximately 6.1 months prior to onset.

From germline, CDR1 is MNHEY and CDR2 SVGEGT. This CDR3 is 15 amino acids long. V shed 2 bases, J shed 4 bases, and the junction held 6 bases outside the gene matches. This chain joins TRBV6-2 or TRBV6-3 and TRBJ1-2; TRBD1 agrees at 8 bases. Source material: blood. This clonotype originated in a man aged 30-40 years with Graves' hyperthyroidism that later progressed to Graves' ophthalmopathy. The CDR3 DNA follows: TGTGCCAGCAGTTACCGGACAGGGAGCGGCTATGGCTACACCTTC. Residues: CASSYRTGSGYGYTF.